This T cell receptor beta chain was sequenced in a study of blood T cell repertoires in COVID-19. About the study: Material from acute and convalescent COVID-19 was sourced from the United States, Italy and Spain. T cells, B-cell-depleted T cells, or PBMCs supplied cDNA or gDNA.

In the original processing: Estimation of nucleated cell counts was performed using reference gene primer amplification. TCRdb's table, derived via immunoSEQ multiplex PCR, lists solely in-frame clones and lacks some. Clone size and the V and J calls come from that table; the DNA yielded D and trimming. The sample includes nearly 350,000 clones, roughly 90% of them seen just once. V was pared by 2 bases and J by 5 bases, with 7 bases between. The CDR3 spans 12 residues. Seattle patients were enrolled while actively infected and followed longitudinally. The origin of this receptor is a woman aged 70-85 years with COVID-19, enrolled during active disease. The source material was peripheral blood. This sequence joins TRBV12-3 or TRBV12-4 and TRBJ2-7; TRBD2 is a possible D gene (5 bases). The CDR3 nucleotides are TGTGCCAGCAGTTTAAACGGGAACGAGCAGTACTTC. This gives the protein CASSLNGNEQYF.